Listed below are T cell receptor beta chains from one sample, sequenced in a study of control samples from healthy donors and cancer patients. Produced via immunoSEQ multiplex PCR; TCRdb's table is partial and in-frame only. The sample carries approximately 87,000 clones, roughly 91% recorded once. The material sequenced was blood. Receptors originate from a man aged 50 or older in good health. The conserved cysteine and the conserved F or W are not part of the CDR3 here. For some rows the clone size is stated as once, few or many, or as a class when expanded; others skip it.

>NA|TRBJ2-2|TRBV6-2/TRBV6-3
ASSYGEPTGELF
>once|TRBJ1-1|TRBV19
ASRAQDSEGTEAF
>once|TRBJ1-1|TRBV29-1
SGGTGLEAF
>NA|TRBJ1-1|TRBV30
AWRQFWDNTEAF
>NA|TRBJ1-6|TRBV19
ASSNSQARNSPLH
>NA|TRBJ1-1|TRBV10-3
AISSTGQMNTEAF
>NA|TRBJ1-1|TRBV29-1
SGGHLNTEAF
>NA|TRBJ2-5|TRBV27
ASSPEWGETQY
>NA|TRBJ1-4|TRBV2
ASSLPQGDGGKLF
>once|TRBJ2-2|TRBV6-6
ASSYNRAGAGELF
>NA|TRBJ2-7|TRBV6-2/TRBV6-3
ASSQPGTANSYEQY
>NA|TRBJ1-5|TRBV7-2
ASSLRTSNQPQH
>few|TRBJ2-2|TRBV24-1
ATSGGPGELF
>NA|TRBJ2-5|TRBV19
ASGVGGETQY
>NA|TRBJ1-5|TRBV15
ATSRMTGVFDNQPQH
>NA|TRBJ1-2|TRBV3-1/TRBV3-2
ASSPPGTGLYGYT
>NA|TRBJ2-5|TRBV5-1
ASSLFDQETQY
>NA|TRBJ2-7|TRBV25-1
ASSIPGQVEQY
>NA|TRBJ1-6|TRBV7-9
ASSSDRNSPLH
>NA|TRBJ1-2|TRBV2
AIRTDNYGYT
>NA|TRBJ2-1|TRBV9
ASSVRRGGEQF
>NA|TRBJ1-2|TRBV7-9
ASSLDSLYGYT
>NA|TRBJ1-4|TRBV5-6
ASSIDLGGANEKLF
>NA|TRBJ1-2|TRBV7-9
ASSLGASGGLGGYT
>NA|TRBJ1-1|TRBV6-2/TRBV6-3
ASSYPGRNTEAF
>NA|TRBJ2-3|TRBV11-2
ASSLDAGPTDTQY
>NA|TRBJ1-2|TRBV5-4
ASSWGQGARNYGYT
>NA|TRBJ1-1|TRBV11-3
ASSLGRDTEAF
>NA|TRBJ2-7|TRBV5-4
ASSFGGRGIEEQY
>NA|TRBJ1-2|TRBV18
ASTGGPYGYT
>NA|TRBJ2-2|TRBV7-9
ASSSRDSPGELF
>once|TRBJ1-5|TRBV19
ASSANLRGEWGNQPQH
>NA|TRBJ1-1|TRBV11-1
ASSPGRRNTEAF
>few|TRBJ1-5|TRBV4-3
ASSQDLGQPQH
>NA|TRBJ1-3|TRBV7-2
ASSLVTGGNTIY
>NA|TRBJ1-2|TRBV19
ASSIWRDGYT
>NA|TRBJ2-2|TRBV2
ASSERQLNTGELF
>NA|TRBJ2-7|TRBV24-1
ATSDPGTGLLSSYEQY
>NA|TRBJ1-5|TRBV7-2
ASSPGTGPYQPQH
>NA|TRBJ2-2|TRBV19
ASSLGILNTGELF
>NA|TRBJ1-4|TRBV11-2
ASSSLGPQGEKLF
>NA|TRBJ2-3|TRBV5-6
ASSYPGSDTQY
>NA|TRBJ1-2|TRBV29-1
SVGLGTGVRDT
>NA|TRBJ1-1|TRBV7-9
ASSWTGTMNTEAF
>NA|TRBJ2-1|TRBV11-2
ASSSRDRGYNEQF
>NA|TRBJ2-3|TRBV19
ASSIATIGGDTQY
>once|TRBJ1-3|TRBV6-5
ASSWGGTIY
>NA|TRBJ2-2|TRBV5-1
ASSTARNTGELF
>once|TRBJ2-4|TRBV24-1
ATSDGAAGKNIQY